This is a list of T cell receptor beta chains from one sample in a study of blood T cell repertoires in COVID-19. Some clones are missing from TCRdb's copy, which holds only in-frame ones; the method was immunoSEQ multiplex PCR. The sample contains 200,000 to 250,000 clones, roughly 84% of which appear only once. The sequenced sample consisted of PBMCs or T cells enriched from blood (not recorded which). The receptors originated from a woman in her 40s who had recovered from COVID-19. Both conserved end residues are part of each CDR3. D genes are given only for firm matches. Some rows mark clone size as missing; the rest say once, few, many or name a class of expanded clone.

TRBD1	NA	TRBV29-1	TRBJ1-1	TGCAGCGTCAACATTGGACAGGCGGGGACTGAAGCTTTCTTT	CSVNIGQAGTEAFF
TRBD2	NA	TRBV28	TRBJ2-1	TGTGCCAGCAGTTTCAGCGGGCTAGCGGGAGGAAAGCGGGGCCAGTTCTTC	CASSFSGLAGGKRGQFF
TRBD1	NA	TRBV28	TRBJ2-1	TGTGCCAGCAGTACAGACAGGGAGTTGAATGAGCAGTTCTTC	CASSTDRELNEQFF
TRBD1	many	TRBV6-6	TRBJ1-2	TGTGCCAGCAGAACGGGACAGAAGACCTATGGCTACACCTTC	CASRTGQKTYGYTF
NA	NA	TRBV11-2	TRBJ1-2	TGTGCCAGCAGCCAGGGACACGGCGGCTACACCTTC	CASSQGHGGYTF
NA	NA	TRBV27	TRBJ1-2	TGTGCCAGCAGCTATAGGGTCGGGGGCTATGGCTACACCTTC	CASSYRVGGYGYTF
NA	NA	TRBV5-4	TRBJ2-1	TGTGCCAGCAGCTTTAGGACGGGGAGCTCCTACAATGAGCAGTTCTTC	CASSFRTGSSYNEQFF
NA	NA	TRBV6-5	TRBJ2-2	TGTGCCAGCCAAGGGACTTATAACACCGGGGAGCTGTTTTTT	CASQGTYNTGELFF
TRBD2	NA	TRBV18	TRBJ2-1	TGTGCCAGCTCCAGCGGAGCTAGCGGGAACAATGAGCAGTTCTTC	CASSSGASGNNEQFF
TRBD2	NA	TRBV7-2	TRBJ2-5	TGTGCCAGCAGCCCCAGACTAGCGGGAGGTGGGGAGACCCAGTACTTC	CASSPRLAGGGETQYF
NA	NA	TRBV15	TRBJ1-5	TGTGCCACCAGCAGAGATTTTCTGCCCCAGCATTTT	CATSRDFLPQHF
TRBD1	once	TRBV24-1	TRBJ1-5	TGTGCCACCAGTGATAGGACAGGGCCTAAGGATCAGCCCCAGCATTTT	CATSDRTGPKDQPQHF
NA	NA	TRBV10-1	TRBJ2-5	TGCGCCAGCTGCGGTCGAGAGACCCAGTACTTC	CASCGRETQYF
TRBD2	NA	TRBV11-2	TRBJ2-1	TGTGCCAGCAGCCTCCGCCCCAGCGGGAGGTACAATGAGCAGTTCTTC	CASSLRPSGRYNEQFF
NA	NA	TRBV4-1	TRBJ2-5	TGCGCCAGCAGCCTCGGGGAGACCCAGTACTTC	CASSLGETQYF
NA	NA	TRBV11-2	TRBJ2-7	TGTGCCAGCAGGGGAGGGGGGGTATTCGACGAGCAGTACTTC	CASRGGGVFDEQYF
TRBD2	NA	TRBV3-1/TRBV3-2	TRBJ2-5	TGTGCCAGCAGTCAGGGACTAGCGGGAGATTGGTACCAAGAGACCCAGTACTTC	CASSQGLAGDWYQETQYF
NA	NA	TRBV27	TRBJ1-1	TGTGCCAGCAGTTACTATTTCAACACTGAAGCTTTCTTT	CASSYYFNTEAFF
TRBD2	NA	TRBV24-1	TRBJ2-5	TGTGCCACCAGTGATAAGTTAGCGGGACAAGAGACCCAGTACTTC	CATSDKLAGQETQYF
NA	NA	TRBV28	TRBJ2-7	TGTGCCAGCAGCGGGAATGAACGATCTTCCTACGAGCAGTACTTC	CASSGNERSSYEQYF
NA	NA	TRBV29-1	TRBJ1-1	TGCAGCTCCACGCGCCGGGACACTGAAGCTTTCTTT	CSSTRRDTEAFF
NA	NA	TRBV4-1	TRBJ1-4	TGCGCCAGCAGCCGGCCCAGGAGGGGTCAGTTGGCTGAAAAACTGTTTTTT	CASSRPRRGQLAEKLFF
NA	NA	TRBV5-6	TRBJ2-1	TGTGCCAGCAGCCTAAAGTACTACAATGAGCAGTTCTTC	CASSLKYYNEQFF
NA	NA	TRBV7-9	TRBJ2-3	TGTGCCAGCAGCCCACGGGACTTGCTGCCTTGGCAGTATTTT	CASSPRDLLPWQYF
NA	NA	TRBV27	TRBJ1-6	TGTGCCAGCAGTTCCTGGAACAGGGAAAAGGGTTCACCCCTCCACTTT	CASSSWNREKGSPLHF